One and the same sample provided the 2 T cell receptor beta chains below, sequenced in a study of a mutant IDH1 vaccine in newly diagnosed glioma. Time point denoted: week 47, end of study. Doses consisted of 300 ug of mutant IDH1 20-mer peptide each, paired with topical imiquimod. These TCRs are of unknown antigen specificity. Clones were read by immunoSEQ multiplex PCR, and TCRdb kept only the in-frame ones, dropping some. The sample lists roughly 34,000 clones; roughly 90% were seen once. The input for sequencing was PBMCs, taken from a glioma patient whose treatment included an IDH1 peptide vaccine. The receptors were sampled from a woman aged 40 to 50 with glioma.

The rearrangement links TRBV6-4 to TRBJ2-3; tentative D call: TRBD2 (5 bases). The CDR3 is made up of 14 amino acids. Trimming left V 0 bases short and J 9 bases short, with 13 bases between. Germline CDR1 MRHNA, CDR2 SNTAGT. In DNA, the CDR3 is TGTGCCAGCAGTGACTCCTGGGAGTGGGCCACGCAGTATTTT. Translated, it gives CASSDSWEWATQYF.

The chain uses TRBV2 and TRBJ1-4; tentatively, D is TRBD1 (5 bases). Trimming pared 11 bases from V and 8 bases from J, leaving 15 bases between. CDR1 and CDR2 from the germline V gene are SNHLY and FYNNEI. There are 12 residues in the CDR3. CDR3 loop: CALAGVAEKLFF. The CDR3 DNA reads TGTGCCCTCGCGGGGGTGGCCGAAAAACTGTTTTTT.